A selection of T cell receptor beta chains follows, all from one sample in a study of blood T cell repertoires in COVID-19. Repertoires were generated with immunoSEQ multiplex PCR, while TCRdb's copy carries only in-frame clones and drops some. The sample includes about 240,000 clones, around 86% of them seen just once. Input material: peripheral blood. The origin of the receptors is a man aged 25 to 40 who had recovered from COVID-19. CDR3s include the opening cysteine and the closing phenylalanine or tryptophan.

v_gene	CDR3aa
TRBV5-4	CASSGGEAGYGYTF
TRBV7-3	CASSHGTLLSYNEQFF
TRBV4-1	CASSITSGETYEQYF
TRBV29-1	CSVEDRVETQYF
TRBV6-1	CASSEAVRNTEAFF
TRBV4-1	CASSVDRVADTQYF
TRBV3-1/TRBV3-2	CASSQGRNYGYTF
TRBV3-1/TRBV3-2	CASSPLQGDTQYF
TRBV5-1	CASSPGRGGDIQYF
TRBV6-5	CASTQGGEADTQYF
TRBV18	CASSYGQKETQYF
TRBV7-2	CASSWTPYNSPLHF
TRBV24-1	CATSDLQGPPRGLFF
TRBV6-5	CASSRGQGGLETQYF
TRBV4-1	CASSQGQGSDEQFF
TRBV5-6	CASSLDRPQGLGEQYF
TRBV7-9	CASSLDSGGFSSTDTQYF
TRBV27	CASSLVAPSGSAYGYTF
TRBV28	CASSGRGIAEKLFF
TRBV6-5	CASTPSGESNQPQHF
TRBV10-3	CAISDPGRGTDSPLHF
TRBV2	CASSAGANTGELFF
TRBV5-1	CASSFTGSDTQYF
TRBV11-2	CASSLDWGQGDYGYTF
TRBV10-3	CAISESQGASGTQYF
TRBV7-9	CASSLQGRSYEQYF
TRBV12-3/TRBV12-4	CASSFGGNTEAFF
TRBV29-1	CSVEAGHFFNYGYTF
TRBV7-3	CASSSYRVSGYTF
TRBV21-1	CASSDARGQKSF
TRBV11-2	CASSLHREVNTEAFF
TRBV6-1	CASSEWGGRASSPLHF
TRBV7-9	CASSSVLHYEQYF
TRBV18	CASSPRDNRSGNTIYF
TRBV5-4	CASSFGGSTDTQYF
TRBV5-1	CASSSAQLLAGGTTDTQYF
TRBV5-1	CASSKGQENTEAFF